The next 13 T cell receptor beta chains were all read from a single sample in a study of beta chain features in type 1 diabetes. Sequencing targeted expressed TCRB transcripts, as all isolated RNA had been reverse transcribed. Generated by immunoSEQ multiplex PCR, the TCRdb table keeps only in-frame clones and is missing some. The data hold some 900,000 clones, with about 17% observed a single time. Sequenced sample: naive CD4+ T cells from blood. These receptors originate from a woman aged 18-29 years in good health.

This clone was seen more than once but under ten times. V gene TRBV2 combines with J gene TRBJ2-1; tentatively, D is TRBD2 (6 bases). This CDR3 region has 14 residues. The germline CDR1 and CDR2 sequences are SNHLY and FYNNEI. The V end lost 7 bases, the J end lost 4 bases, and 14 bases lay between the germline ends. CDR3 coding DNA: TGTGCCAGCACGCGGGATGAATCTTACAATGAGCAGTTCTTC. Protein: CASTRDESYNEQFF.

This clone appeared a few times. CDR3 nucleotides: TGTGCCAGCAGTTTGGCAGCGGGAGGGACTAAACGAATCTCCTACGAGCAGTACTTC. As protein: CASSLAAGGTKRISYEQYF. V is TRBV28 and J is TRBJ2-7; 10 bases agree with TRBD2. This CDR3 has 19 residues. Germline trimming cut 3 bases from V and 0 bases from J; bases unmatched to any gene: 14. The germline V gene has CDR1 MDHEN and CDR2 SYDVKM.

This chain uses TRBV19 with TRBJ2-1; D may be TRBD1 (5 bases). The V end was cut by 8 bases, the J end by 6 bases, with 14 bases between. This CDR3 spans 13 amino acids. Per the germline V gene, CDR1 is LNHDA and CDR2 is SQIVND (reference sequence). The CDR3 protein is CASEPGYRNEQFF. CDR3 coding DNA: TGTGCCAGTGAGCCAGGGTATCGCAATGAGCAGTTCTTC.

This rearrangement joins TRBV15 to TRBJ2-5; no firm D call. V lost 1 base, J lost 4 bases, and 7 bases lay in between. CDR3 length equals 13 residues. The germline V gene has CDR1 LNHNV and CDR2 YYDKDF (reference sequence). As DNA, the CDR3 is TGTGCCACCAGCAGAGCGCCGTTAGAGACCCAGTACTTC. It specifies CATSRAPLETQYF.

On this clone itself: Other DNA sequences from this sample encode an identical CDR3 as well. The rearrangement uses TRBV7-2 and TRBJ2-5; D remains ambiguous. V was pared by 3 bases and J by 3 bases, with 8 bases between. The CDR3 loop spans 13 amino acids. CDR1 SGHTA and CDR2 FQGNSA come from the germline V gene. CDR3 bases: TGTGCCAGCAGCTTGAATTGGGAAGAGACCCAGTACTTC. Amino acids: CASSLNWEETQYF.

This sequence joins TRBV10-3 and TRBJ1-4; 9 nucleotides line up with TRBD1. CDR3 length equals 14 residues. Trimming removed 5 bases from V and 6 bases from J; junction bases left unmatched: 4. Per germline, CDR1 ENHRY and CDR2 SYGVKD. CDR3 nucleotides: TGTGCCATCAGTCAGGGACAGGGCGATGAAAAACTGTTTTTT. Its protein product is CAISQGQGDEKLFF.

The V call is TRBV28, the J call TRBJ2-1; tentatively, D is TRBD2 (6 bases). Trimming pared 2 bases from V and 5 bases from J, leaving 31 bases between. CDR3 length: 21 amino acids. Germline V lookup: CDR1 MDHEN, CDR2 SYDVKM. For the CDR3, the DNA is TGTGCCAGCAGTTTAGGACCGGGAGAAGATTGGCGCCGGAGAAGAGACAATGAGCAGTTCTTC. Translating gives CASSLGPGEDWRRRRDNEQFF.

This clone was picked up a small number of times. The chain links TRBV2 to TRBJ2-5; 7 nucleotides line up with TRBD1. The CDR3 sequence is 13 residues long. Germline V gene data show CDR1 as SNHLY and CDR2 as FYNNEI. The trim removed 8 bases at V and 5 bases at J, leaving 8 bases unmatched. DNA of the CDR3: TGTGCCAGCCGGGACAGTCGCGGGGAGACCCAGTACTTC. Encoded protein: CASRDSRGETQYF.

This rearrangement joins TRBV7-9 to TRBJ1-2, with no clear D. CDR1 and CDR2 (germline): SEHNR, FQNEAQ (reference sequence). The CDR3 covers 15 residues. Trimming removed 5 bases from V and 4 bases from J, with 17 bases in between. As DNA, the CDR3 is TGTGCCAGCAGCCGCCCAGCCGGAGGTCCCTATGGCTACACCTTC. It codes for CASSRPAGGPYGYTF.

This clone occurred a few times. J is TRBJ2-7 and V is TRBV10-3; tentative D call: TRBD2 (6 bases). The CDR3 covers 14 residues. Trimming removed 4 bases at V and 6 bases at J, with 16 bases between. CDR1 is ENHRY and CDR2 is SYGVKD in the germline V gene. This CDR3 reads CAISVLRDRVEQYF. In DNA, the CDR3 is TGTGCCATCAGTGTTCTGCGGGATCGGGTCGAGCAGTACTTC.

The sample holds a few counts of this clone. The rearrangement uses TRBV7-9 and TRBJ2-5; 8 positions match TRBD2. Germline CDR1 SEHNR, CDR2 FQNEAQ (reference sequence). The CDR3 loop spans 11 amino acids. CDR3 sequence reads: CAAGPAGAQYF. Here the CDR3 DNA reads TGTGCAGCAGGACCAGCGGGGGCCCAGTACTTC.

This clone was detected a few times. This chain links TRBV29-1 with TRBJ2-5; no definite D call. With 5 bases removed from V and 5 bases from J, the gap between germline ends came to 12 bases. Germline CDR1 is SQVTM and CDR2 is ANQGSEA. The CDR3 is 12 residues long. The CDR3 bases are TGCAGCGTTATGACATCTGGGGAGACCCAGTACTTC. Protein: CSVMTSGETQYF.

This chain uses TRBV5-1 with TRBJ2-3, with 11 nucleotides matching TRBD2. With V trimmed by 1 base and J by 4 bases, 11 bases remained unmatched. Germline CDR1 and CDR2: SGHRS and YFSETQ. This CDR3 contains 18 residues. The CDR3 reads CASSLRSLTSGSSDTQYF. The CDR3 DNA sequence: TGCGCCAGCAGCTTGCGATCCTTAACTAGCGGGAGTTCAGATACGCAGTATTTT.